These T cell receptor beta chains were read from a single sample in a study of T-cell reconstitution after alpha-beta-depleted transplantation in children. TCRdb re-called the PCR reads through MiXCR, storing one row per CDR3 protein. Of under 140,000 distinct CDR3 sequences listed, about 9.3% are singletons. Source: PBMCs from the stem cell graft donor, taken from the stem cell graft. Receptor source: a human donor who donated a stem cell graft to a child with acute lymphoblastic leukemia. Both conserved end residues are part of each CDR3. D genes are given only for firm matches. Part of the rows lack a size; the others show once, few, many or a class for expanded clones.

DNA,CDR3,J,V,size,D
TGTGCCAGCAGCCAGGACCGACCGAACACTGAAGCTTTCTTT,CASSQDRPNTEAFF,TRBJ1-1,TRBV12-3/TRBV12-4,many,.
TGTGCCAGCAGTTACTCCATGGACAGGGCTACCTACGAGCAGTACTTC,CASSYSMDRATYEQYF,TRBJ2-7,TRBV6-2/TRBV6-3,many,TRBD1
TGTGCTAGCAGCCAGCGGCGAGAGGTGCAGCGGGAGGTCTACGAGCAGTACTTC,CASSQRREVQREVYEQYF,TRBJ2-7,TRBV7-7,many,TRBD2
TGCAGCGTTGAAGACTTCGAGCGCGAGCAGTACTTC,CSVEDFEREQYF,TRBJ2-7,TRBV29-1,few,.
TGTGCCAGCAGCTTAAGCGGGACAGGAGATAACTATGGCTACACCTTC,CASSLSGTGDNYGYTF,TRBJ1-2,TRBV7-9,many,TRBD1
TGCAGCTGGGTCCCGGGACAGGGATTCTATGGCTACACCTTC,CSWVPGQGFYGYTF,TRBJ1-2,TRBV20-1,.,TRBD1
TGCGCCAGCAGCTTGGAGGGCAGCCTTACTGGCTATGGCTACACCTTC,CASSLEGSLTGYGYTF,TRBJ1-2,TRBV5-1,many,.
TGTGCCAGCAGTTACCGGGACGGACAAGAGACCCAGTACTTC,CASSYRDGQETQYF,TRBJ2-5,TRBV5-4,.,.
TGTGCCAGCAGTTTAAGGACCTACGAGCAGTACTTC,CASSLRTYEQYF,TRBJ2-7,TRBV12-3/TRBV12-4,many,.
TGTGCCAGCAGGACCGGAGGGACCAAAAACATTCAGTACTTC,CASRTGGTKNIQYF,TRBJ2-4,TRBV12-3/TRBV12-4,many,.
TGCGCCAGCAGCTTCGGGACTAGCGGGGGTGCAGATACGCAGTATTTT,CASSFGTSGGADTQYF,TRBJ2-3,TRBV5-1,many,TRBD2
TGCGCCAGCAGCCCCTACACTGCGAACACCGGGGAGCTGTTTTTT,CASSPYTANTGELFF,TRBJ2-2,TRBV5-1,many,.
TGTGCCAGCAGCCGAGACCCTCAAAATGAGCAGTTCTTC,CASSRDPQNEQFF,TRBJ2-1,TRBV7-2,many,.
TGTGCCAGCAGCACCCTGGGAGGGGGAGCTACCAATGAGCAGTTCTTC,CASSTLGGGATNEQFF,TRBJ2-1,TRBV21-1,many,.
TGTGCCAGCTCACCTACAGAGACCAATACGCAGTATTTT,CASSPTETNTQYF,TRBJ2-3,TRBV18,many,.
TGTGCCAGCAGCACGGGACTAGCGGTCCGGGAGACCCAGTACTTC,CASSTGLAVRETQYF,TRBJ2-5,TRBV27,many,TRBD2
TGTGCCAGCTCGCTAGCGGGAGCCACCTACAATGAGCAGTTCTTC,CASSLAGATYNEQFF,TRBJ2-1,TRBV18,many,TRBD2
TGCGCCAGCAGCTTTCTAGCGGGAGAGGCCGGGGAGCTGTTTTTT,CASSFLAGEAGELFF,TRBJ2-2,TRBV5-1,many,TRBD2
TGTGCCAGCAGGGGAGGGTTTACTGAAGCTTTCTTT,CASRGGFTEAFF,TRBJ1-1,TRBV3-1,many,.
TGTGCCAGCAGCCCATCCGACTACGAGCTGTACTTC,CASSPSDYELYF,TRBJ2-7,TRBV7-2,many,.
TGCGCCAGCAGCCAAGATTTGGGGGCCGTTCATCTTAATTCACCCCTCCACTTT,CASSQDLGAVHLNSPLHF,TRBJ1-6,TRBV4-3,many,.
TGTGCCAGCAGCCATACGGCCTACAATGAGCAGTTCTTC,CASSHTAYNEQFF,TRBJ2-1,TRBV7-2,many,.
TGCAGCGTTGTTGCGGGAGGGCCGTACAATGAGCAGTTCTTC,CSVVAGGPYNEQFF,TRBJ2-1,TRBV29-1,many,TRBD2
TGTGCCAGCTCACCGCCCTTCCCGATTAATGAAAAACTGTTTTTT,CASSPPFPINEKLFF,TRBJ1-4,TRBV18,.,.
TGCAGCGCCGCAGGGGGTGAGTCGGGGAACACTGAAGCTTTCTTT,CSAAGGESGNTEAFF,TRBJ1-1,TRBV29-1,many,TRBD1
TGTGCCAGCAGTGCTCGAGGGCGTTTAAGCAATCAGCCCCAGCATTTT,CASSARGRLSNQPQHF,TRBJ1-5,TRBV2,many,.
TGTGCCAGCAGCTTCAGACTAGCGGGAGGGAGCACAGATACGCAGTATTTT,CASSFRLAGGSTDTQYF,TRBJ2-3,TRBV11-2,many,TRBD2
TGTGCCAGCAGCTTGCAACTATTGACAGTCTACAATGAGCAGTTCTTC,CASSLQLLTVYNEQFF,TRBJ2-1,TRBV5-4,many,.
TGTGCCAGCAGCCCCACGAAACATTCACCCCTCCACTTT,CASSPTKHSPLHF,TRBJ1-6,TRBV7-2,many,.
TGCAGCGTTCTCTCGGGGGGCCTTGGCTACACCTTC,CSVLSGGLGYTF,TRBJ1-2,TRBV29-1,many,.
TGTGCCAGCAGCCCAGAGGGACAGTCCTACGAGCAGTACTTC,CASSPEGQSYEQYF,TRBJ2-7,TRBV7-9,many,TRBD1
TGCAGCGTTGTCGCAGGGGGCGGGAGAGAGACCCAGTACTTC,CSVVAGGGRETQYF,TRBJ2-5,TRBV29-1,many,.
TGCAGTGCTAGAGATTCCCTTACAGGAGAGAACTATGGCTACACCTTC,CSARDSLTGENYGYTF,TRBJ1-2,TRBV20-1,many,.
TGTGCCAGCAGCTTGCAGAACAGTCAGTACTTC,CASSLQNSQYF,TRBJ2-4,TRBV5-6,.,.
TGTGCCATCAGTCCAGGGGAGCGAGAGACCCAGTACTTC,CAISPGERETQYF,TRBJ2-5,TRBV10-3,many,.
TGTGCCAGCAGCCATGGACAGGGGCCAGGGGCCAACGTCCTGACTTTC,CASSHGQGPGANVLTF,TRBJ2-6,TRBV16,many,TRBD1